The entry that follows covers one T cell receptor beta chain sequence. The antigen this receptor binds is unknown. Base qualities are not recorded, but no much larger clone differs from it by a single base. Systemically healthy Caucasian individuals from Russia, around 38 in total and aged about 6 to 95 years, were included as donors. Each donor gave around 9 milliliters of peripheral blood, collected into EDTA-treated Vacutainer tubes. Ficoll-Paque density-gradient centrifugation was used to isolate PBMCs, with at least 7 million obtained per sample. Trizol reagent was used to extract total RNA from PBMCs, with at least 5.5 micrograms per sample. Naive CD45RAhigh/CD27high T cell percentages were measured by flow cytometry on a PBMC aliquot from every donor. This entry belongs to a study of blood T cells in healthy people across ages (dated by TCRdb to the mid-2010s). Regarding the research as a whole: In model experiments, roughly one uniquely barcoded TCR beta cDNA molecule per two T cells was captured by template switching. Four age groups were formed from the donors: young (average about 17 years), middle-aged (approximately 40), aged (over 55) and long-lived (more than 75). Two additional independent replicas of 1 million unique cDNA reads from the same blood draw were analyzed for two donors (one aged 18 to 30 and one aged 80 or older). The study measured age-related changes in TCR beta repertoire diversity using deep sequencing normalized with unique cDNA molecular identifiers.

CDR1 and CDR2 are read off the germline V gene (reference sequence) as MNHEY and SMNVEV. Deletion took 2 bases off V and 6 bases off J, with a span of 14 bases between the germline ends. Including cysteine and phenylalanine, the CDR3 has 15 amino acids. Solely the CDR3 DNA is kept, with 45 bases framed from the first base. Beyond this particular receptor, the publication reports: Estimates of total diversity based on one million sequenced T cells were considered lower bounds and underestimates. The long-lived group showed more naive CD4+ T cells, fewer expanded clones and increased TCR diversity than the aged group, suggesting age selection. Because profiling used bulk unsorted PBMCs, naive and antigen-experienced compartments could not be compared conclusively. Observed TCR beta diversity correlated strongly with the percentage of naive T cells measured by flow cytometry. The CMV infection status of donors was not known, potentially confounding age-related changes in expanded clonotypes. Observed TCR beta diversity per million T cells fell roughly linearly with age, and a significant reduction was already apparent by age around 44.

To prepare the library, 5' RACE was applied. Sequencing was performed on an Illumina HiSeq 2500. A second PCR of about 7 to 12 cycles was performed with a sample-barcoded 5' primer and a J-beta primer mix. A template-switch 5' adaptor carrying 12 random nucleotides introduced a unique molecular identifier onto each TCR beta cDNA molecule. Each sample yielded at least 2.5 million CDR3-containing paired-end reads. First-strand cDNA synthesis was performed from all RNA using the Mint cDNA synthesis kit, with priming by a TRBC-specific oligonucleotide. All cDNA was treated with uracil-DNA glycosylase and then went through a first 18-cycle PCR with the universal primers M1SS and BC2_uni_R. The paper's processing steps were these. For normalization, 1 million high-quality reads, each with a distinct molecular identifier, were randomly selected from each sample. Instead of being binned into consensus sequences, reads that shared molecular identifiers were thrown out. MiTCR, with a Q25 quality threshold and the strictest error-elimination algorithm, was used for CDR3 identification, clonotype clustering and error correction. A nonparametric unseen species model with Euler transformation was used to estimate a lower bound on total TCR beta diversity. The raw public data were reprocessed by TCRdb itself: fastp quality trimming at Q25, MiXCR clonotype calling, in-frame beta chains only. Rows merge per CDR3 protein into single entries with the most common DNA and genes. The V and J calls come from TCRdb's annotation, not from the publication. This sample is represented by 800,000 to 950,000 distinct CDR3 sequences; 25% to 30% of them were singletons. Jointly, the top ten make up roughly 10% of the sample.

These data were also reused for a study on T cells of mothers and their children. Looking at the second paper: Nine systemically healthy Caucasian individuals, comprising three mothers and their six children, were included as donors. cDNA synthesis consumed the entire amount of extracted RNA, loaded at approximately 1.6 ug RNA in each 15 ul reaction. In the second PCR, the M1S primer added sample barcodes and 2-4 random nucleotides. Over 8 million TCR beta CDR3 reads came from each mother, compared with some 3 million reads from each child. Thymic selection shapes the output of TCR recombination in a similar way in related and unrelated pairs, and inherited differences have a minor effect. Normalized repertoire overlap in related mother-child pairs was always slightly higher than in unrelated mother-child pairs, but the difference was never significant. No persistent microchimeric T cell clones were detected, at a sensitivity of approximately 100 clones per million clonotypes. The study used deep NGS to compare TCR beta repertoires of mothers and children, seeking features distinguishing related mother-child pairs from unrelated individuals. The mean age was around 40 +/- 4 years for the mothers and around 10 +/- 4 years for the children. After adapter ligation with NEBNext reagents, the libraries were sequenced on Illumina HiSeq 2000 with 100+100 nt paired-end reads. Mother and child libraries were prepared a month apart and sequenced in separate runs to prevent cross-contamination. For each donor, between about 500,000 and 2,100,000 distinct TCR beta clonotypes were identified. Naive TCR beta clonotypes were estimated from low-frequency clonotypes matched to each donor's FACS-determined naive share, without sorting.

The TCR was taken from a woman between 35 and 50 years old in good health. The rearrangement combines TRBV27 with TRBJ1-5, and TRBD1 may be the D gene, going by 6 matching bases. The sequencing sample was made of blood. DNA sequence: TGTGCCAGCAGTTTAAGGTACAGGGAAAGTCAGCCCCAGCATTTT. Its coded protein is CASSLRYRESQPQHF.